The clone carrying this T cell receptor (beta chain) has at least ten counts. V was cut by 0 bases and J by 2 bases, with 11 bases left in between. The V gene's germline CDR1 is SQVTM and CDR2 ANQGSEA. This CDR3 is built from 14 residues. The data belong to a study of blood T cells in healthy people across ages. PCR was performed a second time for 7 to 11 cycles using a sample-barcoded 5' primer and a J-beta primer mix. Per-sample output comprised a minimum of 3 million paired-end reads containing CDR3. TCRdb used MiXCR to reprocess the 5' RACE reads, holding one entry per CDR3 protein. In the table there are 1.5 million to 2 million distinct CDR3 sequences, approximately 30% of which are singletons.

The V and J genes are TRBV29-1 and TRBJ2-7, with D unclear. Material: blood. This TCR was sampled from a woman aged 25-40 years in good health. CDR3 region: CSVEDRRVAYEQYF. In nucleotides, the CDR3 is TGCAGCGTTGAAGATCGAAGGGTTGCCTACGAGCAGTACTTC.